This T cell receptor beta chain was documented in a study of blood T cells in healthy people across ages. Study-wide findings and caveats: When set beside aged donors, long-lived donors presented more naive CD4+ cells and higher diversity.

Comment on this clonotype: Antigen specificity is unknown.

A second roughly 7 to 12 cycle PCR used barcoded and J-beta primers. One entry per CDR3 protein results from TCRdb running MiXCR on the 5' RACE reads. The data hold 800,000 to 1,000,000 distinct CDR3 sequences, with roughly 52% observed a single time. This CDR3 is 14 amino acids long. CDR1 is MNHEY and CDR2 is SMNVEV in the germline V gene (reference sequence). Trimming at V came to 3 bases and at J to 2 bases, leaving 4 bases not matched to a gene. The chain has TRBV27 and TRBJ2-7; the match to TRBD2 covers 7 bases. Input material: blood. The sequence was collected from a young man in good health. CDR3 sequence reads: CASSFASGPYEQYF. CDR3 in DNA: TGTGCCAGCAGTTTTGCTAGCGGTCCCTACGAGCAGTACTTC.